This T cell receptor beta chain was sequenced in a study of regulatory T cells in long-lasting Graves disease. The TCR beta library used iRepertoire HTBI primers with Arm-PCR amplification of CDR3. TCRdb re-called the multiplex PCR reads through MiXCR, storing one row per CDR3 protein. Of 400,000 to 550,000 distinct CDR3 sequences in the sample, 15% are singletons; the top ten hold 16%. A word on this clonotype: The antigen is undetermined.

Germline V gives CDR1 GTSNPN, CDR2 SVGIG (reference sequence). V was clipped by 2 bases and J by 7 bases, with 17 bases between them. The CDR3 loop spans 14 amino acids. Time point defined: newly diagnosed GD, antithyroid drugs for less than 3 months. Making the TCR library involved RNA that had been extracted from PBMCs. Regarding the study as a whole: Persistent disease showed a preference for TRBV28, TRBJ1-2 and TRBJ2-5.

The data also belong to a second study, concerning T cells in Graves' hyperthyroidism and ophthalmopathy.

This clonotype was obtained from a woman aged 30 to 39 with Graves disease. Sequenced here: peripheral blood mononuclear cells (PBMCs), sampled at new diagnosis, from a patient treated with antithyroid drugs. The rearrangement links TRBV30 to TRBJ2-5, with D perhaps matching TRBD2 (6 bases). The CDR3 DNA is TGTGCCTGGAGTCCGACCGGGAGTAAAGGGACCCAGTACTTC. Translation: CAWSPTGSKGTQYF.